This T cell receptor (beta chain) was identified in a study of T-cell reconstitution after alpha-beta-depleted transplantation in children. Study findings and constraints: Reportedly, alpha-beta T cells present about two months post-transplant originated from several hundred expanded clones of graft origin. Surviving recipient T cells and intrathymic progenitors accounted for some patients' high TCRbeta diversity at day 60. Diversity and T-cell counts at one year after transplant derived mostly from new T cells.

In its sample, this clonotype was seen many times. Its antigen is unidentified. The authors prepared the TCRbeta library with unique molecular identifiers. Each CDR3 protein gets one entry after TCRdb re-called the PCR reads with MiXCR. The sample lists about 5,900 distinct CDR3 sequences; 15% to 18% were seen once. The CDR3 runs 16 residues. V lost 4 bases to trimming and J lost 2 bases; unmatched junction nucleotides: 9. Germline V gene lookup returns CDR1 MNHEY and CDR2 SMNVEV (reference sequence). The TCR originated in a patient between 2 and 9 years old who had a stem cell transplant for inherited bone marrow failure, so the T cells may come from the graft donor. The sequencing used PBMCs, mostly from graft donor cells, collected 180 days after TCRalphabeta/CD19-depleted stem cell transplant. J is TRBJ2-5 and V is TRBV27, with TRBD1 matching over 8 bases. The DNA of the CDR3 is TGTGCCAGCAGTTCTTACAGGGGGTGGCCTCAAGAGACCCAGTACTTC. It encodes CASSSYRGWPQETQYF.